This TCR beta chain was found in a study of T-cell memory formation after mild COVID-19. Points from the study as a whole: Largely, contracting CD4+ clones fell within CM and EM, and contracting CD8+ clones within EMRA. There was a balanced CD4/CD8 profile in clones contracting day 15 to 85, and later expanders leaned CD4+. Among clones peaking at day 37 in the second wave, SARS-CoV-2 specificity remained unconfirmed.

To note about this clonotype: The antigen is undetermined.

MiXCR, run by TCRdb on the 5' RACE reads, gives a single entry per CDR3 protein. The sample contains some 120,000 distinct CDR3 sequences, about 16% of which appear only once. The CDR3 is made up of 14 amino acids. Germline lookup yields CDR1 PRHDT and CDR2 FYEKMQ (reference sequence). Trimming pared 2 bases from V and 5 bases from J, leaving 13 bases between. This TCR was recovered from an adult woman who had mild COVID-19 (a few samples of this study predate the infection). Cell type and time point are not known. V is TRBV13 and J is TRBJ2-7, with a weak D call TRBD2 (5 bases). Material: PBMCs or a T cell subset sorted from them (not recorded which). The CDR3 nucleotides are TGTGCCAGCAGCTTAAGAGGGAGCAGGAACGAGCAGTACTTC. Its translation is CASSLRGSRNEQYF.